The 4 T cell receptor beta chains below come from one sample, sequenced in a study of T-cell memory formation after mild COVID-19. TCRdb redid the calling of the 5' RACE reads with MiXCR, one entry per CDR3 protein. The sample has about 300,000 distinct CDR3 sequences; roughly a fifth are singletons. The sample taken for sequencing was PBMCs or a T cell subset sorted from them (not recorded which). These receptors were collected from a man aged 18 to 29 who had mild COVID-19 (a few samples of this study predate the infection). Cell type and time point are not known.

This clonotype was seen only a few times. V usage is TRBV5-1 and J usage is TRBJ1-6, with 7 bases matching TRBD1. The CDR3 extends over 17 amino acids. Germline lookup yields CDR1 SGHRS and CDR2 YFSETQ. V gave up 4 bases and J gave up 7 bases; unmatched junction bases: 14. The CDR3: CASSPRKDGQVNSPLHF. CDR3 sequence (DNA): TGCGCCAGCAGCCCGAGAAAAGACGGACAGGTCAATTCACCCCTCCACTTT.

The chain links TRBV7-2 to TRBJ2-5; D perhaps matches TRBD2 (5 bases). Germline-derived CDR1 and CDR2 are SGHTA and FQGNSA. This CDR3 has 14 amino acids. Trimming took off 2 bases at V and 10 bases at J, with 17 bases between the two ends. CDR3: CASSLTGPGWDQYF. The CDR3 nucleotides are TGTGCCAGCAGCTTAACCGGGCCGGGGTGGGACCAGTACTTC.

The chain's CDR3 is CAKEGRISSYEQYV. In nucleotides, the CDR3 is TGTGCGAAAGAGGGCAGGATTAGCTCCTACGAGCAGTACGTC. The chain carries TRBV14 and TRBJ2-7, with D tentatively TRBD2 (5 bases). Germline V lookup: CDR1 SGHDN, CDR2 FVKESK. The CDR3 is made up of 14 amino acids.

The chain links TRBV21-1 to TRBJ2-2; the table assigns TRBD1, which was not confirmed against the DNA. TRBV21-1 is recorded as a pseudogene. The CDR3 has 14 residues. As DNA, the CDR3 is TGTGCCAGCAGCGCCGCAGGGGAAGGCGGGGAGCTGTTTTTT. It specifies CASSAAGEGGELFF.